The rows below give T cell receptor beta chains drawn from one sample of a study of tumor-infiltrating lymphocytes in localized non-small cell lung cancer. Profiling relied on immunoSEQ multiplex PCR, and the TCRdb table lists in-frame clones only, not all of them. The sample has 7,000 or so clones, around 73% seen once. The sequenced sample was lung tumor tissue. These receptors were collected from a human donor with non-small cell lung cancer. Both conserved end residues are part of each CDR3. Fields, in order: CDR3 length, J gene, clone size, V gene, D gene, CDR3 DNA, CDR3 protein. A D gene is named only where the DNA matches it firmly. Size values are once, few and many counts, or a class for expanded clones, and some rows have none.

14	TRBJ1-5	medium-sized	TRBV2	-	TGTGCCAGCAGGGACCCTAAAGGCAATCAGCCCCAGCATTTT	CASRDPKGNQPQHF
13	TRBJ1-2	-	TRBV5-1	-	TGCGCCAGCAGCTTGGAAGGATGGGATGGCTACACCTTC	CASSLEGWDGYTF
14	TRBJ2-3	-	TRBV27	-	TGTGCCAGCAGTTTACAGGTTAGCACAGATACGCAGTATTTT	CASSLQVSTDTQYF
11	TRBJ1-1	-	TRBV27	-	TGTGCCAGCAAGTGGCAGGGAAAGGGTTTCTTT	CASKWQGKGFF
15	TRBJ1-2	few	TRBV5-6	-	TGTGCCAGCAGCTTAGCTGCAACCGGATTTTATGGCTACACCTTC	CASSLAATGFYGYTF
13	TRBJ1-3	-	TRBV9	-	TGTGCCAGCAGCGAGGAGTCTGGAAACACCATATATTTT	CASSEESGNTIYF
15	TRBJ2-2	-	TRBV5-1	TRBD1	TGCGCCAGCAGCTTGTCAGGGGGGAACACCGGGGAGCTGTTTTTT	CASSLSGGNTGELFF
15	TRBJ2-5	-	TRBV5-1	TRBD2	TGCGCCAGCAGCTTGGAAGCGGGGAACCAAGAGACCCAGTACTTC	CASSLEAGNQETQYF
17	TRBJ2-7	-	TRBV27	-	TGTGCCAGCAGTTTATCCACCCCCGGTAAGGGCACCTACGAGCAGTACTTC	CASSLSTPGKGTYEQYF
20	TRBJ1-2	-	TRBV19	-	TGTGCCAGTAGTATAGCGCCAAGGTGGGGGGTCGAACCTTCTAACTATGGCTACACCTTC	CASSIAPRWGVEPSNYGYTF
14	TRBJ1-5	-	TRBV19	-	TGTGCCAGTAGTACCCCCGGGGTTTTGGAGCCCCAGCATTTT	CASSTPGVLEPQHF
14	TRBJ1-4	once	TRBV5-1	-	TGCGCCAGCAGCTCCCGGGGCGGGGGTGAAAAACTGTTTTTT	CASSSRGGGEKLFF
14	TRBJ2-7	-	TRBV11-2	-	TGTGCCAGCAGCTCCCGGGGGACAACGTACGAGCAGTACTTC	CASSSRGTTYEQYF
14	TRBJ2-4	-	TRBV5-6	TRBD1	TGTGCCAGCAGGTCTTACAGGGGGCTGAACATTCAGTACTTC	CASRSYRGLNIQYF
12	TRBJ2-1	-	TRBV7-9	-	TGTGCCAGCAGCCGTCAGGACAATGAGCAGTTCTTC	CASSRQDNEQFF
14	TRBJ2-5	-	TRBV7-9	-	TGTGCCAGCAGTTATGGACAGCCCGGAGAGACCCAGTACTTC	CASSYGQPGETQYF
14	TRBJ2-3	-	TRBV5-1	TRBD1	TGCGCCAGCAGCCCCCGGGACAGGGCAGATACGCAGTATTTT	CASSPRDRADTQYF
14	TRBJ2-7	-	TRBV30	TRBD2	TGTGCCTGGAGTAAACTAGCGGGGAGCCTCGAGCAGTACTTC	CAWSKLAGSLEQYF
18	TRBJ2-2	-	TRBV7-6	TRBD2	TGTGCCAGCAGCTTAGCCCTTCCGGGGGGGACGAACACCGGGGAGCTGTTTTTT	CASSLALPGGTNTGELFF
14	TRBJ2-7	-	TRBV11-3	-	TGTGCCAGCAGCTTGGGAGACTACGCTTACGAGCAGTACTTC	CASSLGDYAYEQYF
13	TRBJ2-2	-	TRBV10-3	TRBD2	TGTGCCATCACTAGCGGGAGCACCGGGGAGCTGTTTTTT	CAITSGSTGELFF
13	TRBJ2-7	-	TRBV7-2	-	TGTGCCAGCTCTCCGGATGCCTCCTACGAGCAGTACTTC	CASSPDASYEQYF
14	TRBJ2-5	-	TRBV5-1	-	TGCGCCAGCAGCCCCGACCCAGCCGGAGAGACCCAGTACTTC	CASSPDPAGETQYF
14	TRBJ2-7	-	TRBV5-1	TRBD1	TGCGCCAGCAGCCTGGACAGGGGGGGATACGAGCAGTACTTC	CASSLDRGGYEQYF
17	TRBJ2-1	-	TRBV11-3	TRBD2	TGTGCCAGCAGCTTTGCCCTTGCCGGGACTAGCGGTATTGAGCAGTTCTTC	CASSFALAGTSGIEQFF
15	TRBJ2-7	-	TRBV15	TRBD1	TGTGCCACCAGCAGAGAACGGGACAGCTCCTACGAGCAGTACTTC	CATSRERDSSYEQYF